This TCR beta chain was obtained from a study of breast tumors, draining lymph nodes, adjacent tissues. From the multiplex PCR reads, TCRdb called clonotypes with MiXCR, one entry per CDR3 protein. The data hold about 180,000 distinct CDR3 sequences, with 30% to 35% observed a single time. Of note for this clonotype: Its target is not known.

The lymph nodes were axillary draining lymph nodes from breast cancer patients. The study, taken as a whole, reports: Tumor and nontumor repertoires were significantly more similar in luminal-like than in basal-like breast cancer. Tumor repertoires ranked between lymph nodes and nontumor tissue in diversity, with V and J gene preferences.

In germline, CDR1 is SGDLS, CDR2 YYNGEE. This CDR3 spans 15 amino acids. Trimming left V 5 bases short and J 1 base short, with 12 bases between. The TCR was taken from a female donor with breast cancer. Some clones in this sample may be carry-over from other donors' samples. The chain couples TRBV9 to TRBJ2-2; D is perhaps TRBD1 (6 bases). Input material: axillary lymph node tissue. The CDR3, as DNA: TGTGCCAGCAGTATAGGGGGACGGAACACCGGGGAGCTGTTTTTT. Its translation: CASSIGGRNTGELFF.